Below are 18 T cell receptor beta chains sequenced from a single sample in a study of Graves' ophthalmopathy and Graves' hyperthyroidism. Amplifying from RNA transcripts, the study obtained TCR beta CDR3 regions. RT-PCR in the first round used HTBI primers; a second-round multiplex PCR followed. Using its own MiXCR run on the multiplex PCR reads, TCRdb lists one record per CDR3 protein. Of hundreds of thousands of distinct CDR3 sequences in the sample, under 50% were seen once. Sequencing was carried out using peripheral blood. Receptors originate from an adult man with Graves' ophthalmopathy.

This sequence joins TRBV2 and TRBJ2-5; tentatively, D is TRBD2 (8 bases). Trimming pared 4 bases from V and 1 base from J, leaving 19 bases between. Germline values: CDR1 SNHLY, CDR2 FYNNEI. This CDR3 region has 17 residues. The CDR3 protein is CASSGPGQRGTQETQYF. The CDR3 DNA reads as TGTGCCAGCAGTGGACCGGGACAGCGGGGGACCCAAGAGACCCAGTACTTC.

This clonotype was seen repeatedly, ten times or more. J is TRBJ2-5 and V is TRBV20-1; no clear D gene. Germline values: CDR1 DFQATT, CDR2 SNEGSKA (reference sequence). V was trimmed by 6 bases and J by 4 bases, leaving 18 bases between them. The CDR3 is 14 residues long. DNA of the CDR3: TGCAGTGCCAAAGGAGAAAGGTTGAGAGAGACCCAGTACTTC. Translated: CSAKGERLRETQYF.

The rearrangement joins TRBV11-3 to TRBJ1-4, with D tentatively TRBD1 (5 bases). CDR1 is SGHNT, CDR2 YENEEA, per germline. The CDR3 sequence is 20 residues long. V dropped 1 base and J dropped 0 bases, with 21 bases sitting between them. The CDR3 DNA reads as TGTGCCAGCAGCTTAGTACCCTTAAGGGGACCGTTAGCAACTAATGAAAAACTGTTTTTT. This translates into CASSLVPLRGPLATNEKLFF.

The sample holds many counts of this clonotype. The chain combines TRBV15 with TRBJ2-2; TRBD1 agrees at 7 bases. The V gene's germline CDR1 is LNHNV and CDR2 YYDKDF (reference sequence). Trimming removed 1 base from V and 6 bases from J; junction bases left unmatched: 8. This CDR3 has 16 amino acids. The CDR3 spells CATSRGQQGWAGELFF. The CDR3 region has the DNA TGTGCCACCAGCAGAGGACAACAGGGGTGGGCCGGGGAGCTGTTTTTT.

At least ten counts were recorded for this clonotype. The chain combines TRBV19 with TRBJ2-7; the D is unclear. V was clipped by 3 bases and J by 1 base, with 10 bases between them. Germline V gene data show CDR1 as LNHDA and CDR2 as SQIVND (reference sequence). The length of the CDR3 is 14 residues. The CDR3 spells CASSMVPGSYEQYF. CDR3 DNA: TGTGCCAGTAGTATGGTCCCAGGATCCTACGAGCAGTACTTC.

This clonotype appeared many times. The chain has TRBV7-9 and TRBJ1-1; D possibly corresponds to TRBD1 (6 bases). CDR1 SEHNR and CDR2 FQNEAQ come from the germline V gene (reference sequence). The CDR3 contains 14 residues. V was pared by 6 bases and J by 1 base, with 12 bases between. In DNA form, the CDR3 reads TGTGCCAGCAGTCCCCAGGGGCGGAACACTGAAGCTTTCTTT. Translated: CASSPQGRNTEAFF.

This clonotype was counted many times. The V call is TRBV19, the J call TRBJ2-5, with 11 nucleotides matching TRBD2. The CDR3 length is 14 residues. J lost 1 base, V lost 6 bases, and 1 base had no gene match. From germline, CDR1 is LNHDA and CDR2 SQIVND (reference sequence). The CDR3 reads CASRTSGTQETQYF. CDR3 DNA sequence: TGTGCCAGTAGGACTAGCGGGACCCAAGAGACCCAGTACTTC.

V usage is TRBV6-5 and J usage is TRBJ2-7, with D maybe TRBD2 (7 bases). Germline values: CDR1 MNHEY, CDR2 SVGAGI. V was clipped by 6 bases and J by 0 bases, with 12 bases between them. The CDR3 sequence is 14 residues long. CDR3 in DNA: TGTGCCAGCAGGCAGGGAGGGGGCTCCTACGAGCAGTACTTC. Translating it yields CASRQGGGSYEQYF.

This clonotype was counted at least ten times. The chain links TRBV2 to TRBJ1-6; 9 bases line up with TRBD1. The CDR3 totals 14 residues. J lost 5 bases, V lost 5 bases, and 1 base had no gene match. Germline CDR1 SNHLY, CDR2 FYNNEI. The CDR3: CASSWDRDNSPLHF. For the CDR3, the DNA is TGTGCCAGCAGTTGGGACAGGGATAATTCACCCCTCCACTTT.

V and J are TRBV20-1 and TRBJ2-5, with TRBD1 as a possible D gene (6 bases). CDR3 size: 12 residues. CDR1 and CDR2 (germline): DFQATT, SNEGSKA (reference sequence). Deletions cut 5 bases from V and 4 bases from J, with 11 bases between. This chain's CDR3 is CSAGTGLETQYF. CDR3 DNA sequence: TGCAGTGCTGGTACAGGGTTAGAGACCCAGTACTTC.

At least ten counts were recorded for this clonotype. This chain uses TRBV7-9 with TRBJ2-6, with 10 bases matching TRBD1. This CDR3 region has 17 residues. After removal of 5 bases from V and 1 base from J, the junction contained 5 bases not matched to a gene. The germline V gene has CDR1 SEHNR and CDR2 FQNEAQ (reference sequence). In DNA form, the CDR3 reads TGTGCCAGCAGCCCCGGGACAGGGGCTTCTGGGGCCAACGTCCTGACTTTC. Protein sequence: CASSPGTGASGANVLTF.

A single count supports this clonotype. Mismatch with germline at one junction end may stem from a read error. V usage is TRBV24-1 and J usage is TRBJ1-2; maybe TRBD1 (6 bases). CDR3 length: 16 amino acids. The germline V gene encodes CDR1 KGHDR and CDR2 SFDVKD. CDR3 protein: CASSQGRDTCIYGYTF. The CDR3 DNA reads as TGCGCCAGCAGCCAAGGCCGGGACACTTGCATATATGGCTACACCTTC.

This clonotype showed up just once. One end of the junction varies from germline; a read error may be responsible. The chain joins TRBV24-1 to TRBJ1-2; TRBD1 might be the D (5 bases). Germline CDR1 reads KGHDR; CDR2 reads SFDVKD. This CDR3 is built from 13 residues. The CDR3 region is CAISAGDAHGYIF. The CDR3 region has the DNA TGTGCCATCAGTGCTGGGGACGCCCACGGCTACATCTTC.

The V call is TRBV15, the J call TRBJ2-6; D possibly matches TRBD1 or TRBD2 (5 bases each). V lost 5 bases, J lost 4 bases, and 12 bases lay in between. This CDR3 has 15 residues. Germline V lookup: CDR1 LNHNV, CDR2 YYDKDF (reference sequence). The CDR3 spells CATSWGKQGANVLTF. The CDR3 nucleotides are TGTGCCACCAGCTGGGGGAAACAGGGGGCCAACGTCCTGACTTTC.

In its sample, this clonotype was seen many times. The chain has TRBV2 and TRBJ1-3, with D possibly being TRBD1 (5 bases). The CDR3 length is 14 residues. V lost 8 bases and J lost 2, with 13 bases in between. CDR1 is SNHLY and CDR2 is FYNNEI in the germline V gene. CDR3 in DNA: TGTGCCAGCTGCTTAGGGGCAGCTGGAAACACCATATATTTT. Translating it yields CASCLGAAGNTIYF.

The CDR3 region is CAWSVDPGGHTF. The CDR3 coding sequence is TGTGCCTGGAGTGTAGATCCGGGCGGCCACACCTTC. This chain connects TRBV24-1 to TRBJ1-2; D gene uncertain. The germline CDR1 and CDR2 sequences are KGHDR and SFDVKD. Trimming took 12 bases from V and 12 from J, leaving 22 bases between them. The CDR3 runs to 12 residues.

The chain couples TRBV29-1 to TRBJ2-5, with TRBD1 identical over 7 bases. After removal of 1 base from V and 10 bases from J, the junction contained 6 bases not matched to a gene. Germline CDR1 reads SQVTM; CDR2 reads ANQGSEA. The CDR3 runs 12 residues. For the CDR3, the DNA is TGCAGCGTTGAAGGTCAGGGGGTGATCCAGTACTTC. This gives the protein CSVEGQGVIQYF.

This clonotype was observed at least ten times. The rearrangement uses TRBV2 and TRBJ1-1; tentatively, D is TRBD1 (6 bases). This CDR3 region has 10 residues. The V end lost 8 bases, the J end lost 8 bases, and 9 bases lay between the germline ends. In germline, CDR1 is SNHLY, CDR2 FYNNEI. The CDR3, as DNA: TGTGCCAGCGGTGGACAGGAAGCTTTCTTT. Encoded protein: CASGGQEAFF. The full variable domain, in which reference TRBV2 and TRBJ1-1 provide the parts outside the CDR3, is EPEVTQTPSHQVTQMGQEVILRCVPISNHLYFYWYRQILGQKVEFLVSFYNNEISEKSEIFDDQFSVERPDGSNFTLKIRSTKLEDSAMYFCASGGQEAFFGQGTRLTVV.